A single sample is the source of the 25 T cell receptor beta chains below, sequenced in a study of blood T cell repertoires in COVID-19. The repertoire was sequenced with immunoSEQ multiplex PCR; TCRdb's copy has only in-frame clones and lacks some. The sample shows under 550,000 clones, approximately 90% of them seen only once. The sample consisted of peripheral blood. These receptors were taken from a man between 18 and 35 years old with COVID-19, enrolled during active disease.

The CDR3 loop reads CASSFRTGGNEKLFF. CDR3 sequence (DNA): TGTGCCAGCAGTTTCCGGACAGGGGGAAACGAAAAACTGTTTTTT. The rearrangement links TRBV5-6 to TRBJ1-4, with 10 bases identical to TRBD1. The CDR3 loop spans 15 amino acids. Trimming at V came to 5 bases and at J to 8 bases, leaving 9 bases not matched to a gene. Germline loops: CDR1 SGHDT, CDR2 YYEEEE.

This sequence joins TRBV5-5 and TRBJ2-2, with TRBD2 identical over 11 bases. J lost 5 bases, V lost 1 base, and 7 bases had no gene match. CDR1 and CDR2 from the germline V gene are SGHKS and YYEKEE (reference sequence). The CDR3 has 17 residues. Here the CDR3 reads CASSLWLRLAGTGELFF. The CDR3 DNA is TGTGCCAGCAGCTTGTGGTTGAGACTAGCGGGAACCGGGGAGCTGTTTTTT.

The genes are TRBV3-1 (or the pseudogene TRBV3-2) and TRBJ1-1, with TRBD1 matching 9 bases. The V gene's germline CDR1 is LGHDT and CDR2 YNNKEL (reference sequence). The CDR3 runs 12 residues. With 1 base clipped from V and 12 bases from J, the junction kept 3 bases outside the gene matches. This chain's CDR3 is CASSQAGTGTFF. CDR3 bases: TGTGCCAGCAGCCAAGCAGGGACAGGGACTTTCTTT.

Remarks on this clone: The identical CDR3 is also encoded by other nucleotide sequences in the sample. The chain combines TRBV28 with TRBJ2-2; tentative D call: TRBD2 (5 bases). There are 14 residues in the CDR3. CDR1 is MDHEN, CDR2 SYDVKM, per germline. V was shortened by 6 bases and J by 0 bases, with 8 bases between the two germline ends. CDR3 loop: CASRTGTNTGELFF. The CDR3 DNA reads TGTGCCAGCAGAACCGGGACGAACACCGGGGAGCTGTTTTTT.

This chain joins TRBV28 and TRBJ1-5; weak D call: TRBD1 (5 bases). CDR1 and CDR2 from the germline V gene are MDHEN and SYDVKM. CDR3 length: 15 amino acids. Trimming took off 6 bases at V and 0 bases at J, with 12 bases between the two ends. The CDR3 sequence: CASSLSGFSNQPQHF. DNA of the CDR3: TGTGCCAGCAGCCTTTCAGGGTTTAGCAATCAGCCCCAGCATTTT.

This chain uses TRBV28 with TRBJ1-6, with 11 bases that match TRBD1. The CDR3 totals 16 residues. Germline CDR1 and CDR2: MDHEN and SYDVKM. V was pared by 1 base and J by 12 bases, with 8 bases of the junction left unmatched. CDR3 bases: TGTGCCAGCAGTTTATATCCGGGACAGGGGGGCATACCCCTCCACTTT. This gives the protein CASSLYPGQGGIPLHF.

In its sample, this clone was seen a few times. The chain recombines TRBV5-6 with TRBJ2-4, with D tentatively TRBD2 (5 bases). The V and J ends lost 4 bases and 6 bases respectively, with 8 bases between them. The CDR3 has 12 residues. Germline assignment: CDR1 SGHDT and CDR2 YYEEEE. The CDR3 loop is CASSLGLNIQYF. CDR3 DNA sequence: TGTGCCAGCAGCCTAGGACTAAACATTCAGTACTTC. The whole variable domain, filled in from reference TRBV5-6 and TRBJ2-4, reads DAGVTQSPTHLIKTRGQQVTLRCSPKSGHDTVSWYQQALGQGPQFIFQYYEEEERQRGNFPDRFSGHQFPNYSSELNVNALLLGDSALYLCASSLGLNIQYFGAGTRLSVL.

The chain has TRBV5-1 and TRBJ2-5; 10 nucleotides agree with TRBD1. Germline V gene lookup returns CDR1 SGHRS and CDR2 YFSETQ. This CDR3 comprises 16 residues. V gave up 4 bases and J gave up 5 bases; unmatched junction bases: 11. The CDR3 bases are TGCGCCAGCAGCCCCAATCCGACAGGGGGCGGGGAGACCCAGTACTTC. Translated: CASSPNPTGGGETQYF.

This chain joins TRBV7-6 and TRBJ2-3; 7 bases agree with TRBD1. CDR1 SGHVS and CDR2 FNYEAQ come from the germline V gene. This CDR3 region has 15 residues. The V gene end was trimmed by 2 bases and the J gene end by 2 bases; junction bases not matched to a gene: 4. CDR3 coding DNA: TGTGCCAGCAGCTTATTGACAGGGCCCACAGATACGCAGTATTTT. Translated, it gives CASSLLTGPTDTQYF.

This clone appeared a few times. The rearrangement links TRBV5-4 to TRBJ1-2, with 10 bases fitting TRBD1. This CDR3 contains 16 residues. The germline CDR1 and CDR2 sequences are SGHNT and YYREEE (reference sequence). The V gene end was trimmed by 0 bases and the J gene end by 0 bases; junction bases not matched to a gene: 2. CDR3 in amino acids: CASSLVGTGANYGYTF. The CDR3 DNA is TGTGCCAGCAGCTTGGTAGGGACAGGGGCTAACTATGGCTACACCTTC.

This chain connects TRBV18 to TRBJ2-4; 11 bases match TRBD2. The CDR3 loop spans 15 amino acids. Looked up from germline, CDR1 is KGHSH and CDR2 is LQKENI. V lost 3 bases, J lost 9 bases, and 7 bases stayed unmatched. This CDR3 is CASSPSTSGKTIQYF. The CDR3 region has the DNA TGTGCCAGCTCACCCTCGACTAGCGGGAAGACCATTCAGTACTTC.

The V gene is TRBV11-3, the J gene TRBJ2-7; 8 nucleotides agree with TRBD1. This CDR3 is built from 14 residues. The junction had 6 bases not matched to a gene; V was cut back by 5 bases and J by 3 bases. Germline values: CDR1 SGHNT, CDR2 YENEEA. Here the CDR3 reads CASSQGQGNYEQYF. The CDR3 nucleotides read TGTGCCAGCAGCCAAGGACAGGGAAACTACGAGCAGTACTTC.

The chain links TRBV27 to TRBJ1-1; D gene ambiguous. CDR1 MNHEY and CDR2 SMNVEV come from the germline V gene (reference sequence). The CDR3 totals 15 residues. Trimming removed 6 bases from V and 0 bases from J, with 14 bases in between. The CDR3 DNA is TGTGCCAGCAGACAGCCTCTACGGTTGAACACTGAAGCTTTCTTT. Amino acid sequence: CASRQPLRLNTEAFF.

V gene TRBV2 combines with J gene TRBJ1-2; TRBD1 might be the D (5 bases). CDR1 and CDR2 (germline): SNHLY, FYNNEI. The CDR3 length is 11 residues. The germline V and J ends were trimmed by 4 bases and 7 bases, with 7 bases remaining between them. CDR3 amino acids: CASSVRGGYTF. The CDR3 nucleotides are TGTGCCAGCAGTGTAAGGGGTGGCTACACCTTC.

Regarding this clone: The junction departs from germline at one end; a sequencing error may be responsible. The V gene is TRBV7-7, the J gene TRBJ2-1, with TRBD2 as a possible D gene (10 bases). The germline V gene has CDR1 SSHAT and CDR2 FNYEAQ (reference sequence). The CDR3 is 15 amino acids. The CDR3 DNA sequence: TGTGCTAGCAGCTTAGCGGGGGGACAGGGTACCCAAAAGTTCTTC. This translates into CASSLAGGQGTQKFF.

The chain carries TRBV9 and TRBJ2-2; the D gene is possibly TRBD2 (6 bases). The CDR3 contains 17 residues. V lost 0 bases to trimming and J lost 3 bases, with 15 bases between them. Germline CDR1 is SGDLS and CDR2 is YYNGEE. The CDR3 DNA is TGTGCCAGCAGCGTAGCCCCCTCGGGGGTGGACACCGGGGAGCTGTTTTTT. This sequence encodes CASSVAPSGVDTGELFF.

For the CDR3, the DNA is TGCGCCAGCAGCCAAACCCGGACAGGGGCTGGAAACACCATATATTTT. This sequence encodes CASSQTRTGAGNTIYF. The gene calls are TRBV4-1 and TRBJ1-3; 9 bases line up with TRBD1. Looked up from germline, CDR1 is MGHRA and CDR2 is YSYEKL. Trimming at V came to 2 bases and at J to 2 bases, leaving 4 bases not matched to a gene. CDR3 size: 16 residues.

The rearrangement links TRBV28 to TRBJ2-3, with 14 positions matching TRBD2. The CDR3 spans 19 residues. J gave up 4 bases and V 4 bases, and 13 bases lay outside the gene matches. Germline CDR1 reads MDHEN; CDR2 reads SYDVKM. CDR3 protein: CASSSPPPGLAGESDTQYF. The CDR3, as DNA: TGTGCCAGCAGTTCACCTCCCCCGGGACTAGCGGGAGAGTCAGATACGCAGTATTTT. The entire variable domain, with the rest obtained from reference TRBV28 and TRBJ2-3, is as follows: DVKVTQSSRYLVKRTGEKVFLECVQDMDHENMFWYRQDPGLGLRLIYFSYDVKMKEKGDIPEGYSVSREKKERFSLILESASTNQTSMYLCASSSPPPGLAGESDTQYFGPGTRLTVL.

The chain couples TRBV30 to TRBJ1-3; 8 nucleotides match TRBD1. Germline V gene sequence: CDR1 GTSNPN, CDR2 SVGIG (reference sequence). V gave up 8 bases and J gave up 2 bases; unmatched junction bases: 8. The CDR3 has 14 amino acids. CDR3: CARWTGKPGNTIYF. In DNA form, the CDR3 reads TGTGCCCGTTGGACAGGGAAGCCTGGAAACACCATATATTTT.

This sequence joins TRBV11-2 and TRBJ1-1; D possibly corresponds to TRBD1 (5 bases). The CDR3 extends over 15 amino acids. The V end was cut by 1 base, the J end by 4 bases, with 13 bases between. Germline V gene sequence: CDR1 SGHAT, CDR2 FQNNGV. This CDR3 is CASSLGPGRSTEAFF. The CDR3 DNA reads TGTGCCAGCAGCTTAGGTCCAGGGCGGAGCACTGAAGCTTTCTTT.

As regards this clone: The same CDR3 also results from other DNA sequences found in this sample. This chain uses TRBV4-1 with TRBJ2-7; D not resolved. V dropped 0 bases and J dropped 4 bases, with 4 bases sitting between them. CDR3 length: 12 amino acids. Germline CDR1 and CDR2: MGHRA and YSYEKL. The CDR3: CASSQDYYEQYF. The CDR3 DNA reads TGCGCCAGCAGCCAAGATTATTACGAGCAGTACTTC.

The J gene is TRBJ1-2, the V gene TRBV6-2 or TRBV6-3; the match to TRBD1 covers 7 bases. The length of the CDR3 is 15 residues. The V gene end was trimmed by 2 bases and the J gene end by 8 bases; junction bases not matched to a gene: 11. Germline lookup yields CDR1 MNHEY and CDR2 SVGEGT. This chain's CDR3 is CASSYQGEIIGGYTF. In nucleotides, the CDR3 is TGTGCCAGCAGTTACCAGGGGGAGATAATCGGAGGCTACACCTTC.

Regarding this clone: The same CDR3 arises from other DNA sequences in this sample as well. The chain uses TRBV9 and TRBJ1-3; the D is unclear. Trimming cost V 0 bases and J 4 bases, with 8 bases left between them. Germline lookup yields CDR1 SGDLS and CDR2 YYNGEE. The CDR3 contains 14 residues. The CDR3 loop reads CASSVGGGGNTIYF. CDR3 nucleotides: TGTGCCAGCAGCGTAGGCGGAGGGGGAAACACCATATATTTT.

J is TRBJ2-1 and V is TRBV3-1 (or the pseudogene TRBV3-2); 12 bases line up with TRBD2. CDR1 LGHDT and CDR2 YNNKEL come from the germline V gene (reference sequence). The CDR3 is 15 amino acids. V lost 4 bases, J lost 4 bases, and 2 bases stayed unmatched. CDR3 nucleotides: TGTGCCAGCAGCCCGGGACTAGCGGGTTACAATGAGCAGTTCTTC. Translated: CASSPGLAGYNEQFF.

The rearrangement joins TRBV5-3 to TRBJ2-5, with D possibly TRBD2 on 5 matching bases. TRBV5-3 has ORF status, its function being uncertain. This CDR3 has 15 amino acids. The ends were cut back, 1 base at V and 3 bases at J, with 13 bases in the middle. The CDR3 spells CARSLLSGTKETQYF. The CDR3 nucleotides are TGTGCCAGAAGCTTGTTGAGCGGTACTAAAGAGACCCAGTACTTC.